The entry below describes one TCR beta chain. This entry belongs to a study of identical twins. TCRdb independently ran MiXCR on the 5' RACE reads; one entry per CDR3 protein. The sample yields 1.5 million to 2 million distinct CDR3 sequences, roughly a third seen once. The V end was cut by 1 base, the J end by 4 bases, with 11 bases between. The germline gives CDR1 MNHNS, CDR2 SASEGT. There are 15 residues in the CDR3. V and J are TRBV6-1 and TRBJ2-1, with a possible D match to TRBD1 (5 bases). The sequencing input was cord blood. This TCR was recovered from a newborn girl in good health. CDR3 nucleotide sequence: TGTGCCAGCAGTGAAGGTCCAGGGCTTTACAATGAGCAGTTCTTC. Protein product: CASSEGPGLYNEQFF.